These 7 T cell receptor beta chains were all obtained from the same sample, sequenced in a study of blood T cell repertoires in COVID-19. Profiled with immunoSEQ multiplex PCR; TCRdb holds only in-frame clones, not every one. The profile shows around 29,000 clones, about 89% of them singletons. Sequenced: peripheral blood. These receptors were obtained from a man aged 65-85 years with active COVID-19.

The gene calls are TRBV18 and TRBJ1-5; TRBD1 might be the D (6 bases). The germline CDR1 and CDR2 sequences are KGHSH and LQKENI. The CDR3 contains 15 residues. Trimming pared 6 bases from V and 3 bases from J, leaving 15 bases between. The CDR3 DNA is TGTGCCAGCTCCCAATCGTGGACAGACAATCAGCCCCAGCATTTT. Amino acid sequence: CASSQSWTDNQPQHF.

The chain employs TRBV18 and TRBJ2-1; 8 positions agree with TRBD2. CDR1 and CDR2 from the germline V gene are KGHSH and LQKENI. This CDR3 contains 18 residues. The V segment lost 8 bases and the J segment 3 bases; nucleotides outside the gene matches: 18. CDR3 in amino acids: CASTRRDESGSFYNEQFF. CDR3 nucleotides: TGTGCCAGCACAAGGAGAGACGAAAGCGGGAGTTTCTACAATGAGCAGTTCTTC.

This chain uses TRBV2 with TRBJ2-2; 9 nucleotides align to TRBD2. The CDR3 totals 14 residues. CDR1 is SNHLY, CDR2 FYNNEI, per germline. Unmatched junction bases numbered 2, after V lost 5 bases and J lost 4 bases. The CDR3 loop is CASSLTSGTGELFF. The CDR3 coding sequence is TGTGCCAGCAGTTTGACTAGCGGCACCGGGGAGCTGTTTTTT.

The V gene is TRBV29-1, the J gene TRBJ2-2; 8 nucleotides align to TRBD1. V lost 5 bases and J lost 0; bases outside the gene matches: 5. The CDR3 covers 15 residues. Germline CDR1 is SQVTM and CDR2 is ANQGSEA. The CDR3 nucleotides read TGCAGCGTTCGGACAGGGCTGGCGAACACCGGGGAGCTGTTTTTT. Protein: CSVRTGLANTGELFF.

The CDR3 loop is CASSLSPAGGPYEQYF. CDR3 nucleotide sequence: TGCGCCAGCAGCTTGTCCCCTGCGGGAGGGCCATACGAGCAGTACTTC. The rearrangement joins TRBV5-1 to TRBJ2-7, with TRBD2 matching 9 bases. The CDR3 is made up of 16 amino acids. Germline V gene sequence: CDR1 SGHRS, CDR2 YFSETQ. Trimming removed 1 base from V and 4 bases from J; junction bases left unmatched: 9.

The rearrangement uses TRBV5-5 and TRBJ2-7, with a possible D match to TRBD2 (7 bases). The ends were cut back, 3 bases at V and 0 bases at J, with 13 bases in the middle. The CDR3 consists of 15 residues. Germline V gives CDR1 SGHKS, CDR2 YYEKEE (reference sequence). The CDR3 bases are TGTGCCAGCAGCTGGGGGGGCAGCAGCTCCTACGAGCAGTACTTC. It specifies CASSWGGSSSYEQYF.

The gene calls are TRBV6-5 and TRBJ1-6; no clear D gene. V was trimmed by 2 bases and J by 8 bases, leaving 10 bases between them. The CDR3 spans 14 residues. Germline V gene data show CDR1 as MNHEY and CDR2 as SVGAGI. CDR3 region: CASSYGEGYSPLHF. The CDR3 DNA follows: TGTGCCAGCAGTTACGGGGAGGGCTATTCACCCCTCCACTTT.